These T cell receptor beta chains were read from a single sample in a study of blood T cell repertoires in COVID-19. The method was immunoSEQ multiplex PCR; TCRdb's version includes in-frame clones alone and lacks a portion of them. The sample shows more than 150,000 clones, roughly 80% of them seen only once. The sample comprised peripheral blood. The source is a man aged 55 to 70 with active or convalescent COVID-19. Each CDR3 is given with its conserved first and last residue. The D gene is left open where the match is weak. A clone size is listed for some rows: how often the clone was seen (once, few, many), or a class if it is expanded.

V	D	J	size	CDR3	DNA
TRBV7-8	NA	TRBJ1-6	few	CASRWARQEPLHF	TGTGCCAGCCGCTGGGCCAGGCAAGAGCCCCTCCACTTT
TRBV5-4	TRBD2	TRBJ2-1	NA	CASRLSSGPFNEQFF	TGTGCCAGCAGACTCTCTAGCGGACCTTTCAATGAGCAGTTCTTC
TRBV6-5	NA	TRBJ1-4	NA	CASIQPGTNEKLFF	TGTGCCAGCATCCAGCCGGGAACTAATGAAAAACTGTTTTTT
TRBV7-8	NA	TRBJ1-3	NA	CASSSGDFSGNTIYF	TGTGCCAGCAGCTCGGGGGACTTCTCTGGAAACACCATATATTTT
TRBV28	NA	TRBJ1-2	NA	CASSSDMPYTF	TGTGCCAGCAGTTCCGACATGCCCTACACCTTC
TRBV5-1	TRBD1	TRBJ1-1	NA	CASSRDRGDTEAFF	TGCGCCAGCAGCAGGGACAGGGGAGATACTGAAGCTTTCTTT
TRBV6-5	NA	TRBJ1-6	NA	CASSFDSYSPLHF	TGTGCCAGCAGTTTCGACAGCTATTCACCCCTCCACTTT
TRBV9	TRBD1	TRBJ2-7	NA	CASSVGGDRVHEQYF	TGTGCCAGCAGCGTGGGAGGGGACAGGGTCCACGAGCAGTACTTC
TRBV7-9	TRBD2	TRBJ2-2	NA	CASSLPPGLAANTGELFF	TGTGCCAGCAGCTTACCACCGGGACTAGCGGCAAACACCGGGGAGCTGTTTTTT
TRBV2	NA	TRBJ1-2	NA	CASKGANYGYTF	TGTGCCAGCAAAGGGGCCAACTATGGCTACACCTTC
TRBV28	TRBD2	TRBJ2-5	NA	CASSLRGKPTSGQETQYF	TGTGCCAGCAGTCTCCGCGGGAAGCCTACTAGCGGACAAGAGACCCAGTACTTC
TRBV29-1	TRBD1	TRBJ1-1	NA	CSVEDVRGLGAFF	TGCAGCGTTGAAGACGTCAGGGGGCTTGGGGCTTTCTTT
TRBV4-3	TRBD1	TRBJ2-1	NA	CASSQEQGENEQFF	TGCGCCAGCAGCCAAGAACAGGGGGAGAATGAGCAGTTCTTC
TRBV7-9	TRBD2	TRBJ2-1	NA	CASSLGASGRWPNEQFF	TGTGCCAGCAGCCTAGGGGCTAGCGGGAGGTGGCCGAATGAGCAGTTCTTC
TRBV27	NA	TRBJ2-2	NA	CASSSYGAITGELFF	TGTGCCAGCAGCTCGTATGGGGCGATCACCGGGGAGCTGTTTTTT
TRBV20-1	TRBD2	TRBJ2-7	NA	CSASWAGGLYEQYF	TGCAGTGCTAGTTGGGCGGGAGGACTCTACGAGCAGTACTTC
TRBV3-1/TRBV3-2	NA	TRBJ1-1	NA	CASSQADSMNTEAFF	TGTGCCAGCAGCCAGGCAGACAGCATGAACACTGAAGCTTTCTTT
TRBV19	NA	TRBJ1-1	NA	CASSIGGRFINTEAFF	TGTGCCAGTAGTATAGGGGGGCGTTTTATTAACACTGAAGCTTTCTTT
TRBV3-1/TRBV3-2	TRBD2	TRBJ2-2	NA	CASSQSGTYTGELFF	TGTGCCAGCAGCCAAAGCGGGACTTACACCGGGGAGCTGTTTTTT
TRBV7-2	NA	TRBJ2-3	NA	CASSPAGTAADTQYF	TGTGCCAGCAGCCCGGCCGGGACTGCTGCAGATACGCAGTATTTT
TRBV18	TRBD1	TRBJ1-5	NA	CASSRQGGGGQPQHF	TGTGCCAGCTCCCGACAGGGCGGAGGGGGTCAGCCCCAGCATTTT
TRBV19	TRBD2	TRBJ2-1	NA	CASKKSGTSYNEQFF	TGTGCCAGTAAAAAGAGCGGGACCTCCTACAATGAGCAGTTCTTC
TRBV28	NA	TRBJ2-7	NA	CASSFPRTYEQYF	TGTGCCAGCAGTTTCCCTAGAACCTACGAGCAGTACTTC
TRBV5-5	NA	TRBJ2-1	NA	CASSRNLQGYNEQFF	TGTGCCAGCAGCCGTAATTTACAGGGCTACAATGAGCAGTTCTTC
TRBV11-2	TRBD2	TRBJ2-3	NA	CASSSPTSGEVHTQYF	TGTGCCAGCAGCTCCCCGACTAGCGGGGAGGTACATACGCAGTATTTT
TRBV7-8	TRBD1	TRBJ1-2	NA	CASSLAPGQGHGYTF	TGTGCCAGCAGCTTAGCCCCCGGACAGGGCCATGGCTACACCTTC
TRBV7-9	NA	TRBJ2-1	NA	CASSIPRGLPHSNEQFF	TGTGCCAGCAGCATACCCCGTGGACTACCGCACTCCAATGAGCAGTTCTTC
TRBV10-3	TRBD2	TRBJ2-3	NA	CAISILAGADTQYF	TGTGCCATCAGTATACTAGCGGGAGCAGATACGCAGTATTTT
TRBV28	NA	TRBJ1-5	NA	CASSRGFQPQHF	TGTGCCAGCAGTCGGGGTTTTCAGCCCCAGCATTTT
TRBV24-1	NA	TRBJ2-3	NA	CATSDRSTDTQYF	TGTGCCACCAGTGACCGGAGCACAGATACGCAGTATTTT
TRBV28	NA	TRBJ2-3	NA	CASSSHQSLSRTQYF	TGTGCCAGCAGTTCCCACCAGTCATTATCCCGTACGCAGTATTTT
TRBV11-2	NA	TRBJ1-2	NA	CASSLNRVGDGYTF	TGTGCCAGCAGCCTTAACAGGGTCGGAGATGGCTACACCTTC
TRBV7-2	TRBD1	TRBJ1-3	NA	CASYGTGKDGNTIYF	TGTGCCAGCTACGGGACAGGGAAAGATGGAAACACCATATATTTT
TRBV6-2/TRBV6-3	TRBD1	TRBJ2-2	NA	CASSPGTVKATGELFF	TGTGCCAGCAGCCCCGGGACAGTGAAAGCCACCGGGGAGCTGTTTTTT
TRBV14	NA	TRBJ2-7	NA	CASSPGSYEQYF	TGTGCCAGCAGTCCAGGCTCCTACGAGCAGTACTTC
TRBV19	TRBD2	TRBJ2-5	NA	CASSLWGGETQYF	TGTGCCAGTAGTTTGTGGGGAGGGGAGACCCAGTACTTC
TRBV13	NA	TRBJ1-1	NA	CASSLTATKAEAFF	TGTGCCAGCAGCCTTACGGCCACTAAGGCTGAAGCTTTCTTT
TRBV5-6	TRBD2	TRBJ2-7	NA	CASSLAIGTIDYEQYF	TGTGCCAGCAGCTTGGCCATTGGGACTATAGACTACGAGCAGTACTTC
TRBV18	NA	TRBJ2-4	once	CASSPTGTKNIQYF	TGTGCCAGCTCACCGACGGGGACCAAAAACATTCAGTACTTC
TRBV18	NA	TRBJ2-4	NA	CASSQGDHQYF	TGTGCCAGCTCACAGGGAGACCATCAGTACTTC
TRBV4-3	TRBD1	TRBJ1-4	NA	CASSRSASGGATNEKLFF	TGCGCCAGCAGCCGATCCGCATCAGGGGGAGCAACTAATGAAAAACTGTTTTTT
TRBV5-4	TRBD2	TRBJ2-7	NA	CASSSRLAGGKEQYF	TGTGCCAGCAGCTCACGACTAGCGGGAGGGAAAGAGCAGTACTTC